This T cell receptor beta chain was recovered during a study of T cells in Graves' hyperthyroidism and ophthalmopathy. Points from the study as a whole: Ophthalmopathy was told apart from stable hyperthyroidism by a 13 V-J model.

On this clonotype: Its specificity is not known.

Each diagnosis drew on symptoms, thyroxine, TRAb, thyroid ultrasound and orbital computed tomography findings. Researchers amplified the TCR beta CDR3 regions from RNA transcripts. Using the HTBI primer set, a first-round RT-PCR was run on the TCR CDR3. One entry per CDR3 protein results from TCRdb running MiXCR on the multiplex PCR reads. The table lists about 510,000 distinct CDR3 sequences, about 46% of them singletons, with 35% to 50% in the top ten. Trimming shortened V by 3 bases and J by 9 bases, and 9 bases separated the two germline ends. CDR3 length: 11 amino acids. Germline loops: CDR1 GTSNPN, CDR2 SVGIG (reference sequence).

V usage is TRBV30 and J usage is TRBJ1-5; D gene unclear. The sequencing input was peripheral blood or thyroid tissue (not recorded which). The receptor's source is an adult woman with Graves' disease, either hyperthyroidism or ophthalmopathy (not recorded which). The CDR3: CAWRVVWPQHF. DNA of the CDR3: TGTGCCTGGAGGGTAGTATGGCCCCAGCATTTT.